What follows is one TCR beta chain and its context. Its antigen remains unknown. Samples underwent the assay at deep level. The data were produced by immunoSEQ multiplex PCR, yet TCRdb's version contains in-frame clones alone and is incomplete. The sample carries roughly 2.2 million clones, about 90% recorded once. The J segment lost 4 bases and the V segment lost 2 bases, leaving 14 bases of the junction unmatched. The germline V gene has CDR1 SQVTM and CDR2 ANQGSEA. This CDR3 is built from 17 residues. This specimen belongs to a study of shared clonotypes between healthy human individuals. Looking at the study overall: Researchers assigned three CD4 naive, three CD4 memory, two CD8 naive and one CD8 memory plate to each donor. The study's findings and limits: Lower generation probabilities were found for non-shared clonotypes than for those shared by all four donors. Sequencing depth was a factor that was expected to affect clonotype sharing among donors.

This clonotype originated in a man aged 18 to 29 in good health. Some clones in this sample may be carry-over from other donors' samples. Input material: naive CD4+ T cells from PBMCs. Regarding subset: CD45RA+ positively selected. This chain links TRBV29-1 with TRBJ2-3, with 8 nucleotides matching TRBD2. The CDR3 here is CSVEPGSPLAGADTQYF. The CDR3, as DNA: TGCAGCGTTGAACCGGGCAGCCCCCTAGCGGGTGCAGATACGCAGTATTTT.